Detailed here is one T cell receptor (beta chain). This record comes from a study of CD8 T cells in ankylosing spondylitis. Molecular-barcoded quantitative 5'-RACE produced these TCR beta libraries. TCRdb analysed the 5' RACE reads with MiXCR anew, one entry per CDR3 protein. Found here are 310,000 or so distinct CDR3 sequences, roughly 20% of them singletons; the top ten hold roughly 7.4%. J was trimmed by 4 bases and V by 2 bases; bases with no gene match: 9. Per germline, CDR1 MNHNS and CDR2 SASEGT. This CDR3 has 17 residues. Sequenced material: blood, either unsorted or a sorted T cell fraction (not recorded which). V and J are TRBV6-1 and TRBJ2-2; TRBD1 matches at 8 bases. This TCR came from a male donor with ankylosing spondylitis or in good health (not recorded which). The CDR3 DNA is TGTGCCAGCAGTGAAAGACGACAGGGGTGGTTCACCGGGGAGCTGTTTTTT. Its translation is CASSERRQGWFTGELFF.